Listed below are T cell receptor beta chains from one sample, sequenced in a study of blood T cell repertoires in COVID-19. TCRdb's table, derived via immunoSEQ multiplex PCR, lists solely in-frame clones and lacks some. The sample consists of hundreds of thousands of clones, 80% to 90% of them appearing once. Sequenced: PBMCs or T cells enriched from blood (not recorded which). These TCRs come from a man in his late teens or twenties who had recovered from COVID-19. Both conserved end residues are trimmed from each CDR3. D genes are given only for firm matches. Not every row has a clone size; where given, it reads once, few, many or a size class.

TRBD2	TRBV7-9	NA	TRBJ2-2	14	ASSSRTSGGGGELF
TRBD1	TRBV19	once	TRBJ2-5	14	ASNPGTGGGGETQY
TRBD2	TRBV5-1	NA	TRBJ2-5	14	ASSLLSAGRGETQY
TRBD1	TRBV2	NA	TRBJ2-1	12	ASNSRDSYNEQF
TRBD1	TRBV6-2/TRBV6-3	NA	TRBJ2-7	11	ASSGQGWNEQY
NA	TRBV7-6	NA	TRBJ1-5	13	ASSLGAGANQPQH
TRBD2	TRBV6-2/TRBV6-3	NA	TRBJ2-1	13	ASSPAGPPYNEQF
TRBD1	TRBV15	NA	TRBJ1-5	14	ATSSRPDRANQPQH
NA	TRBV3-1/TRBV3-2	NA	TRBJ1-1	16	ASSRKVGQILLYTEAF
NA	TRBV3-1/TRBV3-2	NA	TRBJ2-3	10	ASSQRVDTQY
TRBD2	TRBV5-5	NA	TRBJ2-2	13	ASSLGLAGGGELF
NA	TRBV6-1	NA	TRBJ2-2	15	ASSEDWWVSDTGELF
NA	TRBV14	NA	TRBJ1-2	10	ASSQDRRGYT
TRBD2	TRBV9	NA	TRBJ2-2	17	ASSPPPTSGRAVTGELF
NA	TRBV19	NA	TRBJ1-2	11	ASGSGTFNGYT
TRBD1	TRBV19	NA	TRBJ1-1	15	ASSILSGQGRGKKAF
NA	TRBV5-1	NA	TRBJ2-3	9	ASNSGYTQY
TRBD1	TRBV4-2	NA	TRBJ2-5	12	ASSQETGGSAQY
NA	TRBV7-3	NA	TRBJ2-1	13	ASSTEFGQYNEQF
NA	TRBV27	NA	TRBJ1-5	13	ASRPTGRGSQPQH
NA	TRBV30	NA	TRBJ1-6	14	AWSGGPSSYNSPLH
NA	TRBV5-4	NA	TRBJ1-1	11	ASSLYGSTEAF
NA	TRBV30	few	TRBJ1-3	9	AWSAGNTIY
NA	TRBV29-1	NA	TRBJ1-2	13	SVDADRPTSYGYT
TRBD2	TRBV5-4	NA	TRBJ2-3	17	ASSLAVGLAGGSTDTQY
NA	TRBV5-6	NA	TRBJ2-7	14	ASSLGVDGNSYEQY
NA	TRBV25-1	few	TRBJ1-3	11	ASSPGGGNTIY
NA	TRBV4-1	few	TRBJ1-1	11	ASSQREDTEAF
NA	TRBV21-1	few	TRBJ1-4	8	ASSNNRLF
NA	TRBV28	NA	TRBJ1-2	11	ASRGKTVYGYT
TRBD1	TRBV3-1/TRBV3-2	NA	TRBJ1-2	13	ASSQDTGQDYGYT
NA	TRBV9	NA	TRBJ1-3	15	ASSVDTGGVGGNTIY
NA	TRBV9	once	TRBJ1-2	11	ASSVGMANGYT
TRBD1	TRBV29-1	NA	TRBJ1-1	9	TVTGLTEAF
TRBD1	TRBV25-1	NA	TRBJ2-1	11	ASSDDRGNEQF
TRBD1	TRBV28	once	TRBJ1-1	18	ATRTQRPLPRDRLNTEAF
NA	TRBV12-3/TRBV12-4	NA	TRBJ2-5	10	ASSLGLETQY
NA	TRBV30	NA	TRBJ1-5	10	AWSQGRQPQH
TRBD1	TRBV4-2	NA	TRBJ2-3	15	ASSQKPGQGVIDTQY
NA	TRBV19	NA	TRBJ2-1	17	ASSIDSSLTGRPYNEQF
NA	TRBV6-5	NA	TRBJ1-5	12	ASTIRTARRPQH
NA	TRBV29-1	NA	TRBJ2-1	12	SVHRLSSYNEQF
TRBD2	TRBV4-2	once	TRBJ2-7	13	ASHAPAGFSYEQY
NA	TRBV5-1	NA	TRBJ1-1	14	ASSRDPRQTNTEAF
TRBD1	TRBV12-3/TRBV12-4	NA	TRBJ2-1	10	ASSTGGNEQF
NA	TRBV6-5	once	TRBJ2-2	10	ASRRDTGELF
NA	TRBV5-1	NA	TRBJ1-2	11	ASSLITNYGYT